This passage covers 31 T cell receptor beta chains from one sample sequenced in a study of T cells after yellow fever vaccination. TCRdb processed the 5' RACE reads anew with MiXCR; each CDR3 protein has one entry. The table includes 200,000 to 300,000 distinct CDR3 sequences, roughly 13% detected once. The source was CD4+ T cells sorted from PBMCs, collected 45 days after the yellow fever booster vaccination. These receptors were collected from a man aged 25 to 40 who received the YFV17D yellow fever vaccine.

The J gene is TRBJ2-3, the V gene TRBV20-1, with D possibly called TRBD1 or TRBD2 (5 bases each). The CDR3 totals 17 residues. Germline V lookup: CDR1 DFQATT, CDR2 SNEGSKA (reference sequence). V was trimmed by 2 bases and J by 4 bases, leaving 22 bases between them. The CDR3 region is CSARPEGQWSLADTQYF. The CDR3 bases are TGCAGTGCTAGACCCGAGGGGCAATGGAGTTTGGCAGATACGCAGTATTTT.

The J gene is TRBJ2-1, the V gene TRBV25-1, with D tentatively TRBD1 (6 bases). Germline V gene sequence: CDR1 MGHDK, CDR2 SYGVNS. Between the trimmed V and J ends, which lost 6 bases and 5 bases, there was a span of 11 bases. The CDR3 extends over 13 amino acids. The CDR3 reads CASSGTYNNEQFF. CDR3 in DNA: TGTGCCAGCAGCGGGACATACAACAATGAGCAGTTCTTC.

This rearrangement joins TRBV20-1 to TRBJ2-1; 9 bases are shared with TRBD1. CDR3 size: 15 residues. Germline V gene lookup returns CDR1 DFQATT and CDR2 SNEGSKA (reference sequence). Trimming removed 5 bases from V and 2 bases from J; junction bases left unmatched: 7. CDR3 sequence (DNA): TGCAGTGCTGCATCAGGACAGGGGACCTACAATGAGCAGTTCTTC. This gives the protein CSAASGQGTYNEQFF.

This clonotype was detected a few times. The chain has TRBV12-5 and TRBJ2-3; D is uncertain. CDR3 length: 14 amino acids. V lost 3 bases and J lost 2, with 9 bases in between. The germline gives CDR1 LGHNT, CDR2 FRNRAP. This CDR3 is CASGFEPTTDTQYF. The CDR3 nucleotides read TGTGCTAGTGGTTTTGAACCGACCACAGATACGCAGTATTTT.

The genes are TRBV12-3 or TRBV12-4 and TRBJ2-7, with 7 bases identical to TRBD1. After removal of 5 bases from V and 2 bases from J, the junction contained 12 bases not matched to a gene. CDR3 size: 16 residues. DNA for the CDR3: TGTGCCAGCAGTCTGAGGGACAGCCCTTTAACCTACGAGCAGTACTTC. Amino acids: CASSLRDSPLTYEQYF.

This clonotype was seen a handful of times. The V and J genes are TRBV6-5 and TRBJ2-5; 7 nucleotides line up with TRBD2. V was clipped by 6 bases and J by 12 bases; unmatched bases: 13. Germline-derived CDR1 and CDR2 are MNHEY and SVGAGI. The CDR3 totals 13 residues. The CDR3 DNA reads TGTGCCAGCAGATCCTCTAGGCGGGAGCCTGAGTACTTC. Translated, it gives CASRSSRREPEYF.

The table lists this clonotype with many counts. The chain joins TRBV7-2 to TRBJ2-1; D is perhaps TRBD1 (6 bases). With 6 bases removed from V and 4 bases from J, the gap between germline ends came to 16 bases. The CDR3 has 15 residues. CDR1 and CDR2 from the germline V gene are SGHTA and FQGNSA. CDR3 nucleotide sequence: TGTGCCAGCAGTTTACAGGGTGCAGGGTACAATGAGCAGTTCTTC. This gives the protein CASSLQGAGYNEQFF.

Only a few counts were recorded for this clonotype. Written as DNA, the CDR3 is TGCAGTGCTGAAAAACCCGGACTGGAAAGCACAGATACGCAGTATTTT. The encoded protein is CSAEKPGLESTDTQYF. The chain has TRBV20-1 and TRBJ2-3; D perhaps matches TRBD2 (5 bases). Trimming removed 5 bases from V and 0 bases from J, with 18 bases in between. CDR1 and CDR2 (germline): DFQATT, SNEGSKA (reference sequence). The CDR3 sequence is 16 residues long.

This clonotype was observed a handful of times. The chain carries TRBV15 and TRBJ2-1; TRBD2 aligns across 9 bases. Germline V CDR1 and CDR2: LNHNV, YYDKDF (reference sequence). The CDR3 is made up of 15 amino acids. Unmatched junction bases numbered 11, after V lost 6 bases and J lost 8 bases. Here the CDR3 reads CATRQAGGDIYEQFF. For the CDR3, the DNA is TGTGCCACCAGGCAAGCGGGAGGTGATATCTATGAGCAGTTCTTC.

The chain uses TRBV28 and TRBJ2-7, with D possibly being TRBD2 (5 bases). Germline CDR1 is MDHEN and CDR2 is SYDVKM. The CDR3 length is 15 residues. The V end lost 5 bases, the J end lost 3 bases, and 17 bases lay between the germline ends. The CDR3 protein is CASSTPGNINYEQYF. The CDR3 nucleotides are TGTGCCAGCAGTACGCCGGGGAATATCAACTACGAGCAGTACTTC.

A few counts support this clonotype. The CDR3 protein is CASSTQKTSGRDEQFF. The CDR3 DNA reads as TGCGCCAGCAGCACACAAAAGACTAGCGGGAGGGATGAGCAGTTCTTC. The rearrangement uses TRBV5-1 and TRBJ2-1, with TRBD2 identical over 14 bases. Trimming cost V 4 bases and J 8 bases; bases outside gene matches: 8. Germline values: CDR1 SGHRS, CDR2 YFSETQ. This CDR3 has 16 amino acids.

This clonotype has just a few counts. The chain recombines TRBV7-2 with TRBJ2-1; D could derive from TRBD1 or TRBD2 (5 bases each). Germline CDR1 SGHTA, CDR2 FQGNSA. The CDR3 extends over 15 amino acids. Trimming shortened V by 0 bases and J by 7 bases, and 13 bases separated the two germline ends. CDR3 sequence reads: CASSLAVGTGNEQFF. The CDR3 nucleotides are TGTGCCAGCAGCTTAGCAGTGGGGACCGGGAATGAGCAGTTCTTC.

V and J are TRBV7-2 and TRBJ2-6; D not resolved. Germline V gene data show CDR1 as SGHTA and CDR2 as FQGNSA. The CDR3 has 15 residues. Trimming removed 5 bases from V and 0 bases from J, with 8 bases in between. CDR3 amino acids: CASSERTSGANVLTF. The CDR3 coding sequence is TGTGCCAGCAGCGAACGTACCTCTGGGGCCAACGTCCTGACTTTC.

This clonotype was seen ten or more times. CDR3 nucleotide sequence: TGCAGCGTTGGAGGGAGAGACAGGTTTTCTTACGAGCAGTACTTC. As protein: CSVGGRDRFSYEQYF. The chain joins TRBV29-1 to TRBJ2-7, with a tentative D call TRBD1 (6 bases). The germline V gene has CDR1 SQVTM and CDR2 ANQGSEA. The CDR3 sequence is 15 residues long. Trimming pared 4 bases from V and 4 bases from J, leaving 20 bases between.

V usage is TRBV12-3 or TRBV12-4 and J usage is TRBJ2-3; D could derive from TRBD1 or TRBD2 (6 bases each). The ends were cut back, 7 bases at V and 3 bases at J, with 14 bases in the middle. This CDR3 region has 14 residues. The CDR3 nucleotides are TGTGCCAGCAATATTCGGGGGACAACAGATACGCAGTATTTT. As protein: CASNIRGTTDTQYF.

This clonotype was seen only a few times. This sequence joins TRBV7-2 and TRBJ2-1, with D uncertain. V dropped 5 bases and J dropped 0 bases, with 11 bases sitting between them. The CDR3 is made up of 15 amino acids. Germline V CDR1 and CDR2: SGHTA, FQGNSA. The CDR3 region is CASSPDMVSYNEQFF. CDR3 nucleotide sequence: TGTGCCAGCAGCCCAGACATGGTCTCCTACAATGAGCAGTTCTTC.

The chain employs TRBV4-3 and TRBJ2-1; 7 nucleotides agree with TRBD1. Trimming removed 4 bases from V and 7 bases from J; junction bases left unmatched: 10. This CDR3 is built from 15 residues. Germline V gives CDR1 LGHNA, CDR2 YSLEER. CDR3: CASSRTTGVRNEQFF. CDR3 nucleotides: TGCGCCAGCAGCCGAACAACAGGGGTTCGAAATGAGCAGTTCTTC.

The V and J genes are TRBV2 and TRBJ1-1, with a possible D match to TRBD1 (6 bases). The CDR3 length is 13 residues. V lost 10 bases and J 1 base, leaving 13 bases between the germline ends. Germline-derived CDR1 and CDR2 are SNHLY and FYNNEI. The CDR3: CANVRDTNTEAFF. The CDR3 bases are TGTGCCAACGTTCGGGACACGAACACTGAAGCTTTCTTT.

The chain joins TRBV25-1 to TRBJ1-1; D is unclear. V lost 6 bases and J 2 bases, leaving 16 bases between the germline ends. Germline V gives CDR1 MGHDK, CDR2 SYGVNS. This CDR3 region has 15 residues. CDR3 region: CASSDPSDGNTEAFF. In nucleotides, the CDR3 is TGTGCCAGCAGCGATCCCTCGGACGGTAACACTGAAGCTTTCTTT.

J is TRBJ2-5 and V is TRBV5-1; no reliable D call. Per the germline V gene, CDR1 is SGHRS and CDR2 is YFSETQ. V dropped 1 base and J dropped 3 bases, with 7 bases sitting between them. This CDR3 region has 13 residues. CDR3 in amino acids: CASSLFRKETQYF. CDR3 DNA: TGCGCCAGCAGCTTGTTCAGAAAAGAGACCCAGTACTTC.

This clonotype was found a few times. Written as DNA, the CDR3 is TGCAGCGGAGCAGGGGGCCATGGCTACACCTTC. It is translated as CSGAGGHGYTF. This sequence joins TRBV29-1 and TRBJ1-2, with 8 bases fitting TRBD1. V lost 7 bases, J lost 6 bases, and 4 bases stayed unmatched. Germline values: CDR1 SQVTM, CDR2 ANQGSEA. This CDR3 has 11 amino acids.

The chain has TRBV3-1 and TRBJ2-7; D gene ambiguous. CDR1 and CDR2 from the germline V gene are LGHDT and YNNKEL (reference sequence). V shed 1 base and J shed 6 bases, with 7 bases lying between them. The CDR3 extends over 12 amino acids. In DNA, the CDR3 is TGTGCCAGCAGCCAAGCCGGGTCCGAGCAGTACTTC. This sequence encodes CASSQAGSEQYF.

This sequence joins TRBV5-1 and TRBJ2-5; D might be TRBD2 (6 bases). V was pared by 2 bases and J by 4 bases, with 15 bases between. Germline-derived CDR1 and CDR2 are SGHRS and YFSETQ. The CDR3 spans 15 residues. CDR3: CASSFTQRAGETQYF. CDR3 bases: TGCGCCAGCAGCTTTACCCAGCGGGCAGGAGAGACCCAGTACTTC.

V and J are TRBV29-1 and TRBJ2-5; no firm D call. CDR1 and CDR2 (germline): SQVTM, ANQGSEA. V lost 7 bases and J lost 2, with 14 bases in between. CDR3 length: 13 amino acids. The CDR3 nucleotides are TGCAGCGCCTCCAGAAGCCTACAAGAGACCCAGTACTTC. Translated, it gives CSASRSLQETQYF.

This sequence joins TRBV24-1 and TRBJ2-1; 16 bases match TRBD2. CDR1 is KGHDR, CDR2 SFDVKD, per germline. There are 16 residues in the CDR3. J gave up 7 bases and V 5 bases, and 4 bases lay outside the gene matches. CDR3 bases: TGTGCCACCAGTGGGGGACTAGCGGGAGGGAGAAATGAGCAGTTCTTC. Protein sequence: CATSGGLAGGRNEQFF.

The table lists this clonotype with a few counts. The chain is built from TRBV6-2 or TRBV6-3 and TRBJ1-3; D may be TRBD1 (5 bases). This CDR3 comprises 16 residues. Germline V gives CDR1 MNHEY, CDR2 SVGEGT. V lost 4 bases and J lost 4, with 17 bases in between. The CDR3 reads CASSLGTVIRGNTIYF. CDR3 in DNA: TGTGCCAGCAGTTTGGGGACCGTCATACGAGGAAACACCATATATTTT.

This clonotype was observed a single time. V usage is TRBV25-1 and J usage is TRBJ2-1; D perhaps matches TRBD1 (5 bases). CDR1 MGHDK and CDR2 SYGVNS come from the germline V gene. The CDR3 length is 13 residues. Trimming took 4 bases from V and 8 from J, leaving 12 bases between them. The CDR3 DNA is TGTGCCAGCAGTGGGGTGAGACAGCATGAGCAGTTCTTC. Translating gives CASSGVRQHEQFF.

This clonotype appeared a few times. The J gene is TRBJ2-5, the V gene TRBV5-1, with TRBD1 as a possible D gene (6 bases). Germline assignment: CDR1 SGHRS and CDR2 YFSETQ. Trimming pared 4 bases from V and 3 bases from J, leaving 13 bases between. The length of the CDR3 is 14 residues. The CDR3 loop reads CASSHTQGKETQYF. CDR3 sequence (DNA): TGCGCCAGCAGCCACACCCAGGGGAAAGAGACCCAGTACTTC.

This rearrangement joins TRBV20-1 to TRBJ1-5; unclear D gene. CDR1 and CDR2 (germline): DFQATT, SNEGSKA (reference sequence). CDR3 size: 13 residues. Trimming removed 3 bases from V and 4 bases from J, with 10 bases in between. DNA for the CDR3: TGCAGTGCTAGGGATCCCTTAAATCAGCCCCAGCATTTT. Its translation is CSARDPLNQPQHF.

This clonotype was counted a few times. The chain combines TRBV7-2 with TRBJ1-1, with D possibly TRBD1 on 5 matching bases. The V gene's germline CDR1 is SGHTA and CDR2 FQGNSA. There are 14 residues in the CDR3. Trimming cost V 4 bases and J 4 bases, with 13 bases left between them. CDR3 residues: CASSYGPGVTEAFF. CDR3 DNA sequence: TGTGCCAGCAGCTACGGACCGGGGGTCACTGAAGCTTTCTTT.

The sample holds many counts of this clonotype. This chain connects TRBV5-1 to TRBJ2-2; 7 positions agree with TRBD1. The CDR3 runs to 17 residues. Germline loops: CDR1 SGHRS, CDR2 YFSETQ. Losses at the gene ends were 4 bases for V and 4 bases for J; bases not matched to a gene: 13. CDR3 loop: CASSATVGGASTGELFF. CDR3 nucleotides: TGCGCCAGCAGCGCAACCGTAGGGGGCGCTTCCACCGGGGAGCTGTTTTTT.